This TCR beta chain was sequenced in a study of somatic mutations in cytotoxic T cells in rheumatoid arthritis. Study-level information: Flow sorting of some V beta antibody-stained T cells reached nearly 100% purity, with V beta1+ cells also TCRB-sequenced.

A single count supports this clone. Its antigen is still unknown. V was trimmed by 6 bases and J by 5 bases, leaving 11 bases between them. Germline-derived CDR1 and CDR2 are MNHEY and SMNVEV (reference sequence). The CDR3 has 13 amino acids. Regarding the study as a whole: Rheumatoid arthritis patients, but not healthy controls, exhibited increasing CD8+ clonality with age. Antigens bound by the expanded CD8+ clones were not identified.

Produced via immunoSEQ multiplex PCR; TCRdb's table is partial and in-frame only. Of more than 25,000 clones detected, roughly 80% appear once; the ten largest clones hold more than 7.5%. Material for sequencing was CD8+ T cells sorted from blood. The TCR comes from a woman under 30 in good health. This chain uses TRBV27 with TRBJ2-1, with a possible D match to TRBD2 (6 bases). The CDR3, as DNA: TGTGCCAGCAGGCAGGGACTCCACAATGAGCAGTTCTTC. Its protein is CASRQGLHNEQFF.